The clone carrying this T cell receptor (beta chain) was picked up a small number of times. Its matching antigen is unknown. The data were taken from a study of T-cell reconstitution after alpha-beta-depleted transplantation in children. Whole-study findings and limits: By one year post-transplant, T-cell counts and diversity largely arose from T cells that were newly produced. Reports say that about two months after transplant, the alpha-beta T cells came out of several hundred graft clones that had expanded. Certain patients had high TCRbeta diversity at day 60, and it came from recipient T cells and thymic progenitors that survived.

Unique molecular identifiers featured in how the TCRbeta library was prepared. TCRdb reanalysed the PCR reads using MiXCR and keeps one entry per CDR3 protein. The sample has 480,000 or so distinct CDR3 sequences; roughly a tenth are singletons. Germline trimming cut 4 bases from V and 1 base from J; bases unmatched to any gene: 3. This CDR3 has 15 residues. The material sequenced was PBMCs, taken before TCRalphabeta/CD19-depleted stem cell transplant. The receptor comes from a child aged 2-15 years with inherited bone marrow failure, due to receive a stem cell transplant. The chain has TRBV12-3 or TRBV12-4 and TRBJ2-2, with 7 nucleotides matching TRBD1. The CDR3 here is CASSYWDRNTGELFF. CDR3 sequence (DNA): TGTGCCAGCAGTTATTGGGACAGGAACACCGGGGAGCTGTTTTTT.